These 17 T cell receptor beta chains were all obtained from the same sample, sequenced in a study of T cells in localized non-small cell lung cancer. TCRdb's copy holds only in-frame clones and misses some; the assay was immunoSEQ multiplex PCR. Of 1,700 or so clones detected, roughly 28% appear once; the ten largest clones hold roughly 15%. Sequences were derived from normal lung tissue next to the tumor, sampled before any cancer treatment. All receptors come from a woman aged 35 to 70 with stage I lung adenocarcinoma.

The chain links TRBV19 to TRBJ2-5, with 13 bases that match TRBD2. The length of the CDR3 is 13 residues. From germline, CDR1 is LNHDA and CDR2 SQIVND (reference sequence). The ends lost 6 bases at V and 8 bases at J; junction bases unmatched: 3. The DNA for the CDR3 is TGTGCCAGTAGCGGACTAGCGGGGGACACCCAGTACTTC. Its protein is CASSGLAGDTQYF.

By share, this clone ranks as medium-sized. The J gene is TRBJ1-2, the V gene TRBV9; D is unresolved. V lost 6 bases and J 4 bases, leaving 13 bases between the germline ends. Germline lookup yields CDR1 SGDLS and CDR2 YYNGEE. The CDR3 is 13 amino acids. Here the CDR3 DNA reads TGTGCCAGCACCCTGGCGGGCGGCTATGGCTACACCTTC. Protein: CASTLAGGYGYTF.

CDR3 sequence reads: CASSPGLAGTNEQFF. As DNA, the CDR3 is TGTGCCAGCTCACCCGGACTAGCGGGAACAAATGAGCAGTTCTTC. The J gene is TRBJ2-1, the V gene TRBV18, with TRBD2 identical over 12 bases. The CDR3 is 15 residues long. With 3 bases clipped from V and 7 bases from J, the junction kept 4 bases outside the gene matches. Looked up from germline, CDR1 is KGHSH and CDR2 is LQKENI.

V usage is TRBV29-1 and J usage is TRBJ2-1; D gene ambiguous. V was shortened by 2 bases and J by 6 bases, with 14 bases between the two germline ends. The CDR3 runs 14 residues. Germline CDR1 is SQVTM and CDR2 is ANQGSEA. The DNA of the CDR3 is TGCAGCGTTGAAAGAGGAAGGCGTTTCAATGAGCAGTTCTTC. This codes for CSVERGRRFNEQFF.

The V call is TRBV11-3, the J call TRBJ2-1; D call uncertain. CDR1 is SGHNT and CDR2 is YENEEA in the germline V gene. The CDR3 consists of 15 residues. V gave up 5 bases and J gave up 5 bases, with 16 bases separating them. CDR3 sequence: CASSPRADRNNEQFF. In nucleotides, the CDR3 is TGTGCCAGCAGCCCCCGGGCGGACCGCAACAATGAGCAGTTCTTC.

This clone was counted a few times. The chain joins TRBV13 to TRBJ2-1; D is perhaps TRBD2 (6 bases). Trimming pared 1 base from V and 4 bases from J, leaving 11 bases between. The CDR3 loop spans 15 amino acids. From germline, CDR1 is PRHDT and CDR2 FYEKMQ (reference sequence). The CDR3 nucleotides read TGTGCCAGCAGCTTAGAACCTAGCGAGTACAATGAGCAGTTCTTC. The encoded protein is CASSLEPSEYNEQFF.

This clone was detected a few times. The V call is TRBV6-8, the J call TRBJ1-4; TRBD1 matches 8 bases. J was trimmed by 7 bases and V by 2 bases; bases with no gene match: 6. Germline V gene data show CDR1 as MNHGY and CDR2 as SAAAGT. This CDR3 comprises 15 residues. CDR3 coding DNA: TGTGCCAGCAGTTACGCCGGGACAGGCACTGAAAAACTGTTTTTT. Translating it yields CASSYAGTGTEKLFF.

This clone is medium-sized. This sequence joins TRBV11-3 and TRBJ1-2, with 7 bases lining up with TRBD1. The CDR3 sequence is 14 residues long. Germline loops: CDR1 SGHNT, CDR2 YENEEA. Germline trimming cut 4 bases from V and 4 bases from J; bases unmatched to any gene: 6. CDR3 protein: CASSSGQKVYGYTF. The DNA of the CDR3 is TGTGCCAGCAGCTCGGGACAGAAAGTCTATGGCTACACCTTC.

This clone was observed a few times. V usage is TRBV12-5 and J usage is TRBJ2-7; D gene uncertain. The CDR3 is 13 residues long. Per germline, CDR1 LGHNT and CDR2 FRNRAP. CDR3 sequence (DNA): TGTGCCAGCATGATGCCTCTTTCCTACGAGCAGTACTTC. As protein: CASMMPLSYEQYF.

This clone is large within its sample. V and J are TRBV4-1 and TRBJ2-2, with TRBD2 matching 12 bases. Germline lookup yields CDR1 MGHRA and CDR2 YSYEKL. The CDR3 totals 19 residues. Trimming at V came to 0 bases and at J to 3 bases, leaving 8 bases not matched to a gene. This CDR3 reads CASSQDHLAGGSYTGELFF. CDR3 DNA: TGCGCCAGCAGCCAAGATCATCTAGCGGGAGGGAGCTACACCGGGGAGCTGTTTTTT.

The chain links TRBV11-3 to TRBJ2-5; 7 bases align to TRBD1. This CDR3 has 15 residues. Per the germline V gene, CDR1 is SGHNT and CDR2 is YENEEA. The V and J ends lost 8 bases and 0 bases, in that order; junction bases with no gene match: 9. The CDR3 spells CASCYGTAHQETQYF. CDR3 sequence (DNA): TGTGCCAGCTGCTACGGGACAGCCCACCAAGAGACCCAGTACTTC.

This clone was counted between two and nine times. This chain links TRBV9 with TRBJ1-1; 7 positions agree with TRBD1. This CDR3 comprises 15 residues. CDR1 is SGDLS and CDR2 is YYNGEE in the germline V gene. Germline trimming cut 3 bases from V and 0 bases from J; bases unmatched to any gene: 5. CDR3 region: CASSAEGQMNTEAFF. For the CDR3, the DNA is TGTGCCAGCAGCGCCGAGGGACAGATGAACACTGAAGCTTTCTTT.

V is TRBV28 and J is TRBJ2-7; maybe TRBD1 (5 bases). This CDR3 has 15 residues. Germline V lookup: CDR1 MDHEN, CDR2 SYDVKM. V was pared by 1 base and J by 3 bases, with 13 bases between. The CDR3 loop is CASSLLQGLVYEQYF. DNA of the CDR3: TGTGCCAGCAGTTTATTGCAGGGTTTGGTCTACGAGCAGTACTTC. Drawing the rest from reference TRBV28 and TRBJ2-7, the complete variable domain is DVKVTQSSRYLVKRTGEKVFLECVQDMDHENMFWYRQDPGLGLRLIYFSYDVKMKEKGDIPEGYSVSREKKERFSLILESASTNQTSMYLCASSLLQGLVYEQYFGPGTRLTVT.

This clone has more than one count but fewer than ten. The J gene is TRBJ1-2, the V gene TRBV11-3; tentative D call: TRBD1 (5 bases). The CDR3 covers 15 residues. V lost 3 bases and J 4 bases, leaving 15 bases between the germline ends. Per germline, CDR1 SGHNT and CDR2 YENEEA. CDR3 residues: CASSFGQGEAYGYTF. CDR3 nucleotides: TGTGCCAGCAGCTTCGGGCAGGGAGAGGCCTATGGCTACACCTTC.

The chain uses TRBV5-1 and TRBJ1-2; tentatively, D is TRBD1 (5 bases). CDR3 length: 14 residues. Germline V gene lookup returns CDR1 SGHRS and CDR2 YFSETQ. Trimming took 0 bases from V and 8 from J, leaving 14 bases between them. The CDR3: CASSLERGIEGYTF. Written as DNA, the CDR3 is TGCGCCAGCAGCTTGGAACGGGGGATAGAGGGCTACACCTTC.

This clone occurred once. The chain uses TRBV5-1 and TRBJ1-4, with 8 bases matching TRBD1. This CDR3 is 14 amino acids long. Losses at the gene ends were 2 bases for V and 7 bases for J; bases not matched to a gene: 4. CDR1 is SGHRS, CDR2 YFSETQ, per germline. The DNA of the CDR3 is TGCGCCAGCAGCTTAGCAGGGGGCAGTGAAAAACTGTTTTTT. It encodes CASSLAGGSEKLFF.

This chain links TRBV6-8 with TRBJ2-7; 11 bases fit TRBD2. The germline gives CDR1 MNHGY, CDR2 SAAAGT. This CDR3 has 16 amino acids. Here the CDR3 reads CASRVSSGGTSYEQYF. CDR3 coding DNA: TGTGCTTCTCGGGTATCTAGCGGGGGGACGAGCTACGAGCAGTACTTC.